This T cell receptor (beta chain) was observed in a study of graft-versus-host responses after intestinal transplantation (dated by TCRdb to about 2021). As for the study more broadly: Multivisceral, liver-intestinal, or isolated intestinal transplants were received by the recipients. All recipients received anti-thymocyte globulin induction followed by maintenance tacrolimus and steroids for roughly 3 years. After intestinal transplantation, graft-versus-host and host-versus-graft alloreactive T cell clones in the graft, circulation and bone marrow were tracked using bulk TCR-beta CDR3 sequencing. Alloreactive clones were identified by sequencing pre-transplant mixed lymphocyte reaction products and comparing these products with unstimulated pre-transplant donor and recipient T cells. A cohort of some 24 intestinal transplant recipients, including one retransplant, was enrolled, and a few patients lacking pretransplant specimens were excluded. A peak of at least 4% donor T cells among recipient peripheral blood mononuclear cells was the definition used for donor T cell macrochimerism. Instead of going to the commercial service, samples from a few later patients were sequenced in-house on an Illumina MiSeq and processed with MiXCR.

Broader findings and caveats from the paper: GvH clones were detected in recipient bone marrow, and some appeared earlier in ileal mucosa or blood, consistent with an intestinal mucosal origin. Conclusions were limited by the relatively low number and heterogeneity of intestinal transplant patients. In patients with donor T cell macrochimerism, the allografts had high GvH to HvG T cell clonal ratios. Early after transplant, declines in HvG clones were associated with peak levels of circulating GvH clones.

The V end gives up 4 bases and the J end 2 bases, leaving 6 bases in the junction not matched to a gene. The germline V gene sets CDR1 to SNHLY and CDR2 to FYNNEI. There are 15 amino acids in the CDR3, from cysteine to phenylalanine inclusive. Just the 45-base CDR3 DNA is kept, in frame starting at base 1. Of note for this clone: Its antigen specificity is not known. Base-call qualities are not available, and no considerably larger clone is one nucleotide away.

Receptor libraries were prepared by the immunoSEQ multiplex PCR assay. For most patients, high-throughput TCR-beta CDR3 sequencing of genomic DNA was performed by Adaptive Biotechnologies. In the authors' own workflow: Adaptive's ImmunoSEQ software was the source of the TCR sequencing data for 15 to 20 patients, while a few other patients were processed with MiXCR and VDJtools. CDR3 nucleotide sequences shared by donor and recipient were removed because the origin of these sequences could not be assigned. To be classed as alloreactive, a clone needed at least 2-fold expansion over unstimulated cells and a minimum CFSE-low frequency of 0.002% (template counts) or 0.001% (read counts). Clones were considered mappable if detected in sequenced pre-transplant spleen, lymph node, or MLR CFSE-low populations of the donor or recipient. Cumulative frequency of alloreactive clones was calculated as a percentage of all sequences weighted by copy number. What TCRdb holds here is the immuneACCESS table cut down to in-frame rearrangements. Part of the clones is not present; checked against another copy, under half of the missing clones reflect an unresolved V gene, and the others are unexplained. V and J calls and clone size are given by that table; D and trimming were obtained from the DNA. For this sample the table gives about 17,000 clones, of which approximately 79% were detected only once. Jointly, the top ten make up about 8% of the sample.

Dithiothreitol, EDTA incubations and collagenase D digestion were used to isolate intraepithelial and lamina propria lymphocytes from graft specimens. Bulk TCR-beta sequencing was performed on serial intestinal graft biopsy specimens collected as late as 600 days after transplant. Source: ileum tissue, taken about 430 days after intestinal transplant. This TCR came from a human patient who received an intestinal transplant, so some T cells may come from the graft donor. Rearrangement joined TRBV2 to TRBJ2-7, with TRBD1 identical over 9 junction bases. The CDR3 loop reads CASSAGTGTTYEQYF. The DNA sequence follows: TGTGCCAGCAGTGCCGGGACAGGGACAACCTACGAGCAGTACTTC. The full variable domain, with segments outside the CDR3 supplied by the reference TRBV2 and TRBJ2-7 proteins, appears as EPEVTQTPSHQVTQMGQEVILRCVPISNHLYFYWYRQILGQKVEFLVSFYNNEISEKSEIFDDQFSVERPDGSNFTLKIRSTKLEDSAMYFCASSAGTGTTYEQYFGPGTRLTVT.